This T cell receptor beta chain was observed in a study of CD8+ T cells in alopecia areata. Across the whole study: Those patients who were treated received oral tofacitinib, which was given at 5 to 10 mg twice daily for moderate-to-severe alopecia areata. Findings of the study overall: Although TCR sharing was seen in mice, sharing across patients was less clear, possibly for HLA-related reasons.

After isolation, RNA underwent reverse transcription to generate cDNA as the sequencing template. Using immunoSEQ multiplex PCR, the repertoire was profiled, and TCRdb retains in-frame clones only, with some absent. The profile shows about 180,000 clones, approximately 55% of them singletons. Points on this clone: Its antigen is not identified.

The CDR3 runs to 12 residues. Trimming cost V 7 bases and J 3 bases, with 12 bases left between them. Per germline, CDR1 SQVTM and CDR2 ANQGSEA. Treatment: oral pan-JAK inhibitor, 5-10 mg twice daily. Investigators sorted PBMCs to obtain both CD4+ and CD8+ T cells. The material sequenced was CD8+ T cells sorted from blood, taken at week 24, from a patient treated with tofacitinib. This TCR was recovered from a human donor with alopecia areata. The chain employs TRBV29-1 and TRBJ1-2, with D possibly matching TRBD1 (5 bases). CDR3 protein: CSAVGRDYGYTF. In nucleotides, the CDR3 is TGCAGCGCCGTGGGGCGCGACTATGGCTACACCTTC.